The 9 T cell receptor beta chains below come from one sample, sequenced in a study of cytomegalovirus exposure and HLA in healthy donors. PCR involved 60 Vbeta and 13 Jbeta primers. The method was immunoSEQ multiplex PCR; TCRdb's version includes in-frame clones alone and lacks a portion of them. This table holds around 140,000 clones, roughly 80% found once. The material sequenced was PBMCs. The receptor source for this set is a woman in her forties or fifties in good health and CMV-seropositive.

The CDR3 region has the DNA TGCAGCGTAGACCGCAGGGAATCCTTCTACGAGCAGTACTTC. Protein sequence: CSVDRRESFYEQYF. V and J are TRBV29-1 and TRBJ2-7, with D possibly TRBD1 on 5 matching bases. Trimming stripped 6 bases from V and 3 bases from J, with 18 bases between. This CDR3 has 14 amino acids. Germline loops: CDR1 SQVTM, CDR2 ANQGSEA.

CDR3 residues: CASSAGALETQYF. For the CDR3, the DNA is TGTGCCAGCTCAGCGGGGGCCCTAGAGACCCAGTACTTC. The chain has TRBV2 and TRBJ2-5; TRBD2 agrees at 8 bases. Germline lookup yields CDR1 SNHLY and CDR2 FYNNEI. After removal of 8 bases from V and 4 bases from J, the junction contained 6 bases not matched to a gene. The CDR3 sequence is 13 residues long.

The gene calls are TRBV7-9 and TRBJ2-1, with D tentatively TRBD2 (7 bases). CDR3 length: 15 residues. V lost 5 bases and J 4 bases, leaving 15 bases between the germline ends. CDR1 and CDR2 (germline): SEHNR, FQNEAQ (reference sequence). The CDR3 region has the DNA TGTGCCAGCAGCCAGAGGGGGGGGAGGTACAATGAGCAGTTCTTC. Translation gives CASSQRGGRYNEQFF. Variable domain in full (rest from reference TRBV7-9 and TRBJ2-1): DTGVSQNPRHKITKRGQNVTFRCDPISEHNRLYWYRQTLGQGPEFLTYFQNEAQLEKSRLLSDRFSAERPKGSFSTLEIQRTEQGDSAMYLCASSQRGGRYNEQFFGPGTRLTVL.

In its sample, this clone was seen once. CDR3: CAWSLTGNQPQHF. Written as DNA, the CDR3 is TGTGCCTGGAGCCTGACGGGGAACCAGCCCCAGCATTTT. The V gene is TRBV30, the J gene TRBJ1-5; D uncertain. V lost 3 bases and J lost 7, with 13 bases in between. The CDR3 sequence is 13 residues long. The germline gives CDR1 GTSNPN, CDR2 SVGIG (reference sequence).

The chain is built from TRBV7-2 and TRBJ1-6; D is possibly TRBD1 (6 bases). The germline CDR1 and CDR2 sequences are SGHTA and FQGNSA. Trimming removed 0 bases at V and 7 bases at J, with 19 bases between. The CDR3 is 18 residues long. As DNA, the CDR3 is TGTGCCAGCAGCTTAGCGTGGGCCCTTCGGGGGGCGAATTCACCCCTCCACTTT. This gives the protein CASSLAWALRGANSPLHF. The entire variable domain, with the rest obtained from reference TRBV7-2 and TRBJ1-6, is as follows: GAGVSQSPSNKVTEKGKDVELRCDPISGHTALYWYRQSLGQGLEFLIYFQGNSAPDKSGLPSDRFSAERTGGSVSTLTIQRTQQEDSAVYLCASSLAWALRGANSPLHFGNGTRLTVT.

This chain connects TRBV7-9 to TRBJ2-7; weak D call: TRBD2 (5 bases). V lost 5 bases, J lost 3 bases, and 11 bases lay in between. There are 13 residues in the CDR3. Germline V lookup: CDR1 SEHNR, CDR2 FQNEAQ (reference sequence). The CDR3 nucleotides are TGTGCCAGCAGCGTACAGACTAACTACGAGCAGTACTTC. As protein: CASSVQTNYEQYF.

V is TRBV7-9 and J is TRBJ2-2; 13 bases are a match to TRBD2. The V segment lost 1 base and the J segment 5 bases; nucleotides outside the gene matches: 7. This CDR3 has 18 amino acids. Per germline, CDR1 SEHNR and CDR2 FQNEAQ (reference sequence). CDR3 DNA: TGTGCCAGCAGCTTAGTACCGGGACTAGCGGGAACGACCGGGGAGCTGTTTTTT. As protein: CASSLVPGLAGTTGELFF.

The chain joins TRBV19 to TRBJ2-3; D uncertain. This CDR3 has 13 residues. The V end lost 2 bases, the J end lost 2 bases, and 5 bases lay between the germline ends. The germline gives CDR1 LNHDA, CDR2 SQIVND (reference sequence). CDR3 region: CASSITYTDTQYF. CDR3 nucleotides: TGTGCCAGTAGTATAACTTACACAGATACGCAGTATTTT.

The rearrangement uses TRBV7-3 and TRBJ2-7; D uncertain. Germline lookup yields CDR1 SGHTA and CDR2 FQGTGA. Trimming pared 2 bases from V and 13 bases from J, leaving 18 bases between. The CDR3 has 13 residues. The CDR3 here is CASSLPPSPTIYF. CDR3 nucleotide sequence: TGTGCCAGCAGCTTACCTCCCTCCCCTACTATTTACTTC.